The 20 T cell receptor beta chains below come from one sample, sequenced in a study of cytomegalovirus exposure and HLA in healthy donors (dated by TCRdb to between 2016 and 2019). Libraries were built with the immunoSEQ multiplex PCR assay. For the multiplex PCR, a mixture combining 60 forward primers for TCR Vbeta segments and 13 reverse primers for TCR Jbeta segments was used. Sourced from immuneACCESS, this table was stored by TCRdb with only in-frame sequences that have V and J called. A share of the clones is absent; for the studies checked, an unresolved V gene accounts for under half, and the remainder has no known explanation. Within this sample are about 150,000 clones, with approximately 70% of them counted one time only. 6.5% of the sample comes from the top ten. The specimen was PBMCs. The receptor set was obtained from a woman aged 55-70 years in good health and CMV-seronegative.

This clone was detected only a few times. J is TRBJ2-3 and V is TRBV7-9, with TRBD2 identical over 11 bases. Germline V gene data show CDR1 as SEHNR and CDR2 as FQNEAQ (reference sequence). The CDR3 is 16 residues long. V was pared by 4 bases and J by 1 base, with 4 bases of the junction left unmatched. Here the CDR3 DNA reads TGTGCCAGCAGCTATACTAGCGGGGGACGCACAGATACGCAGTATTTT. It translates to CASSYTSGGRTDTQYF.

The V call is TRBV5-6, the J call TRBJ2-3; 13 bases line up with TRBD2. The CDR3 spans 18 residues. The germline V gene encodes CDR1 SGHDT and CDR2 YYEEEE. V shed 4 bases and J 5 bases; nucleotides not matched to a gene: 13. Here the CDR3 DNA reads TGTGCCAGCAGCCCCAGGGGACTAGCGGGACTGGTAGGAGATACGCAGTATTTT. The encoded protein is CASSPRGLAGLVGDTQYF.

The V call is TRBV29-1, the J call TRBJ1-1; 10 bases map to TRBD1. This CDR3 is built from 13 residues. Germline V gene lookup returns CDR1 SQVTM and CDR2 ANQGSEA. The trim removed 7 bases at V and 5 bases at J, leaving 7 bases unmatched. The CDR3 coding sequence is TGCAGCGCCATAGGGGACAGGGGTACTGAAGCTTTCTTT. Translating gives CSAIGDRGTEAFF.

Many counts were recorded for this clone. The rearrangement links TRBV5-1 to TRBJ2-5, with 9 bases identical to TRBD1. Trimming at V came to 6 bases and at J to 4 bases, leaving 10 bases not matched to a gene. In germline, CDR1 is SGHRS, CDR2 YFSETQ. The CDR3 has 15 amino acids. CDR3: CASTPTGGMGETQYF. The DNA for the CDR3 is TGCGCCAGCACCCCGACAGGGGGGATGGGAGAGACCCAGTACTTC.

The CDR3 nucleotides read TGTGCCAGCAGTCGGGACAGTCGCCGGGGTGAAAAACTGTTTTTT. Encoded protein: CASSRDSRRGEKLFF. This sequence joins TRBV28 and TRBJ1-4; TRBD1 matches 7 bases. This CDR3 contains 15 residues. CDR1 and CDR2 (germline): MDHEN, SYDVKM. Losses at the gene ends were 5 bases for V and 7 bases for J; bases not matched to a gene: 10.

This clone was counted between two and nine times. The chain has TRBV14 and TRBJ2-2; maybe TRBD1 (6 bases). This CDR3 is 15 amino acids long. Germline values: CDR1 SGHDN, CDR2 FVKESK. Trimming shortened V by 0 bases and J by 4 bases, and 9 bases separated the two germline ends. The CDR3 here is CASSQDPQGTGELFF. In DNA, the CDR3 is TGTGCCAGCAGCCAAGACCCACAGGGCACCGGGGAGCTGTTTTTT.

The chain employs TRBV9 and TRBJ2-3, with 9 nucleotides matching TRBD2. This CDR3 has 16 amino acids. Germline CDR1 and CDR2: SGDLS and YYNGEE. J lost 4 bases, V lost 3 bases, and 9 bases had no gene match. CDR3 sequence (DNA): TGTGCCAGCAGCGATGAGCTAGCGGGGTGGGCAGATACGCAGTATTTT. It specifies CASSDELAGWADTQYF.

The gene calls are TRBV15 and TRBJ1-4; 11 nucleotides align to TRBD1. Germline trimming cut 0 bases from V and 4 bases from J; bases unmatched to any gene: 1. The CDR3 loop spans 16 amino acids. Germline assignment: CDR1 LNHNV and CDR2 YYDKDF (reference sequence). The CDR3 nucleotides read TGTGCCACCAGCAGAGATGGGACAGGGGGTAATGAAAAACTGTTTTTT. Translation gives CATSRDGTGGNEKLFF. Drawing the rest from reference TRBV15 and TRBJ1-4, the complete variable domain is DAMVIQNPRYQVTQFGKPVTLSCSQTLNHNVMYWYQQKSSQAPKLLFHYYDKDFNNEADTPDNFQSRRPNTSFCFLDIRSPGLGDTAMYLCATSRDGTGGNEKLFFGSGTQLSVL.

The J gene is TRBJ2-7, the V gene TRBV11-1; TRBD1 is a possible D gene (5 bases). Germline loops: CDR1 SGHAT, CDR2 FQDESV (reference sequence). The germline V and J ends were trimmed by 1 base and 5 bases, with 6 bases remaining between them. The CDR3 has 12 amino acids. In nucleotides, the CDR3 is TGTGCCAGCAGCTTAGGGACACACGAGCAGTACTTC. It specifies CASSLGTHEQYF.

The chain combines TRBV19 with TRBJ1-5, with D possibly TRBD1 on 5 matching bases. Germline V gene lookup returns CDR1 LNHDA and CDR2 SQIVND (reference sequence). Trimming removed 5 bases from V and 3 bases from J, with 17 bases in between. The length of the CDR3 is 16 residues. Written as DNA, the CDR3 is TGTGCCAGTAGTCCCCGTTCAGGGATCAACAATCAGCCCCAGCATTTT. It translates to CASSPRSGINNQPQHF.

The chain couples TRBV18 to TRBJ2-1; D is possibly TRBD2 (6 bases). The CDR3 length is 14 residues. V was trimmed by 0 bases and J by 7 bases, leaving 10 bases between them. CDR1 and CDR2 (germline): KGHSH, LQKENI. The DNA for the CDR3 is TGTGCCAGCTCACCACCGACTAGTCGGAATGAGCAGTTCTTC. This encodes CASSPPTSRNEQFF.

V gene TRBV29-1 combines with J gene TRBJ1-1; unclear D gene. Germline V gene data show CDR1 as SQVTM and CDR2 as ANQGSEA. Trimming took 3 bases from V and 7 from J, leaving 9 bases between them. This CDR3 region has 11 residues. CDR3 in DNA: TGCAGCGTTGATAACAACCGTGAAGCTTTCTTT. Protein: CSVDNNREAFF. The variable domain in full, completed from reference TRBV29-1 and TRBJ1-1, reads SAVISQKPSRDICQRGTSLTIQCQVDSQVTMMFWYRQQPGQSLTLIATANQGSEATYESGFVIDKFPISRPNLTFSTLTVSNMSPEDSSIYLCSVDNNREAFFGQGTRLTVV.

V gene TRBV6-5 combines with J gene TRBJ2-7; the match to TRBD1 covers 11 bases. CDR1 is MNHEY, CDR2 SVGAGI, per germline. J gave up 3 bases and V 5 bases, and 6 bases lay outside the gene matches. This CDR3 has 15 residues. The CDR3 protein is CASSLRTGGNYEQYF. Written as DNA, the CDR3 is TGTGCCAGCAGTCTTCGGACAGGGGGCAACTACGAGCAGTACTTC.

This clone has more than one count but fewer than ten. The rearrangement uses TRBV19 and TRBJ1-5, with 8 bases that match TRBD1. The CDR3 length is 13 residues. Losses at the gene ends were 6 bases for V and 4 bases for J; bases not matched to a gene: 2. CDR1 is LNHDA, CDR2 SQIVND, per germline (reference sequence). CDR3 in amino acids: CASRDRENQPQHF. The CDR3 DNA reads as TGTGCCAGTAGGGACAGGGAGAATCAGCCCCAGCATTTT.

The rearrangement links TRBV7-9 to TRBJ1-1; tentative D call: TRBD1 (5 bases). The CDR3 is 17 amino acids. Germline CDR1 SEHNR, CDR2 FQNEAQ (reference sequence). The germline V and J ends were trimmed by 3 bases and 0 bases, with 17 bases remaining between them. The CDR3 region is CASSFRQGAGLNTEAFF. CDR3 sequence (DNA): TGTGCCAGCAGCTTCCGGCAGGGTGCAGGATTGAACACTGAAGCTTTCTTT.

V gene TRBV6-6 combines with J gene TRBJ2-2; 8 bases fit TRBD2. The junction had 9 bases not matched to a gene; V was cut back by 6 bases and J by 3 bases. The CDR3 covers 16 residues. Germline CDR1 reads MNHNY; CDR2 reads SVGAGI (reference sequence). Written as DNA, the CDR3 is TGTGCCAGCAGCCGATCTAGCGGGCTGGACACCGGGGAGCTGTTTTTT. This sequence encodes CASSRSSGLDTGELFF.

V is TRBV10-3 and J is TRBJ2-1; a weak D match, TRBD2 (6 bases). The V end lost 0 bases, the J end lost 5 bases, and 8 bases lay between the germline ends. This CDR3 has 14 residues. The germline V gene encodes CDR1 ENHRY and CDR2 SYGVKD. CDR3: CAISESTSNNEQFF. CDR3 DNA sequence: TGTGCCATCAGTGAGTCGACTAGTAACAATGAGCAGTTCTTC.

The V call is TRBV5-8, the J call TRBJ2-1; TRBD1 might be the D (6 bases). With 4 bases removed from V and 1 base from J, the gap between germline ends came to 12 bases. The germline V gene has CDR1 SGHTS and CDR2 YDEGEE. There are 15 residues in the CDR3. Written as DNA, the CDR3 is TGTGCCAGCAGCCCAGGACAGTTTTCCTACAATGAGCAGTTCTTC. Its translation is CASSPGQFSYNEQFF.

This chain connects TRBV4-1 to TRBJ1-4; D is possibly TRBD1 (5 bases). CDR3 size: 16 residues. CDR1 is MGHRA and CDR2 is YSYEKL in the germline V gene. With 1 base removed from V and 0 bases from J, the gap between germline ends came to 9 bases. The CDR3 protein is CASSQAGTATNEKLFF. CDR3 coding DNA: TGCGCCAGCAGCCAAGCCGGGACTGCAACTAATGAAAAACTGTTTTTT.

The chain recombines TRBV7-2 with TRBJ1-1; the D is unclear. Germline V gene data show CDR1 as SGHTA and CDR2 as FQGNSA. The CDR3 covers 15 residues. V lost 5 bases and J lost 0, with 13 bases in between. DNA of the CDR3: TGTGCCAGCAGCCTGAGGACGGGATTGAACACTGAAGCTTTCTTT. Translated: CASSLRTGLNTEAFF.